The sequence of this T cell receptor beta chain was determined in a study of Ad26.COV2.S vaccination and SARS-CoV-2 variants. Treatment noted: roughly 20 received Ad26.COV2.S at low or high dose, single or two shots; about 5 received placebo; per-sample allocation not given. Collection of samples fell on day 63 after the first vaccine or placebo injection. Data came from immunoSEQ multiplex PCR; TCRdb stores just in-frame clones and leaves some out. The sample holds roughly 500,000 clones, roughly nine tenths seen once. The receptor was isolated from a person between 18 and 65 years old who received the Ad26.COV2.S COVID-19 vaccine or a placebo. Specimen: peripheral blood, collected in a trial of Ad26.COV2.S vaccine versus placebo.

The DNA of the CDR3 is TGTGCCAGCAGCTTAAAGGGCTCTAGAGTAGGGGATAGCAATCAGCCCCAGCATTTT. Its translation: CASSLKGSRVGDSNQPQHF. This chain links TRBV11-2 with TRBJ1-5; D might be TRBD1 (5 bases). V was cut by 2 bases and J by 0 bases, with 20 bases left in between. Germline values: CDR1 SGHAT, CDR2 FQNNGV. This CDR3 contains 19 residues.